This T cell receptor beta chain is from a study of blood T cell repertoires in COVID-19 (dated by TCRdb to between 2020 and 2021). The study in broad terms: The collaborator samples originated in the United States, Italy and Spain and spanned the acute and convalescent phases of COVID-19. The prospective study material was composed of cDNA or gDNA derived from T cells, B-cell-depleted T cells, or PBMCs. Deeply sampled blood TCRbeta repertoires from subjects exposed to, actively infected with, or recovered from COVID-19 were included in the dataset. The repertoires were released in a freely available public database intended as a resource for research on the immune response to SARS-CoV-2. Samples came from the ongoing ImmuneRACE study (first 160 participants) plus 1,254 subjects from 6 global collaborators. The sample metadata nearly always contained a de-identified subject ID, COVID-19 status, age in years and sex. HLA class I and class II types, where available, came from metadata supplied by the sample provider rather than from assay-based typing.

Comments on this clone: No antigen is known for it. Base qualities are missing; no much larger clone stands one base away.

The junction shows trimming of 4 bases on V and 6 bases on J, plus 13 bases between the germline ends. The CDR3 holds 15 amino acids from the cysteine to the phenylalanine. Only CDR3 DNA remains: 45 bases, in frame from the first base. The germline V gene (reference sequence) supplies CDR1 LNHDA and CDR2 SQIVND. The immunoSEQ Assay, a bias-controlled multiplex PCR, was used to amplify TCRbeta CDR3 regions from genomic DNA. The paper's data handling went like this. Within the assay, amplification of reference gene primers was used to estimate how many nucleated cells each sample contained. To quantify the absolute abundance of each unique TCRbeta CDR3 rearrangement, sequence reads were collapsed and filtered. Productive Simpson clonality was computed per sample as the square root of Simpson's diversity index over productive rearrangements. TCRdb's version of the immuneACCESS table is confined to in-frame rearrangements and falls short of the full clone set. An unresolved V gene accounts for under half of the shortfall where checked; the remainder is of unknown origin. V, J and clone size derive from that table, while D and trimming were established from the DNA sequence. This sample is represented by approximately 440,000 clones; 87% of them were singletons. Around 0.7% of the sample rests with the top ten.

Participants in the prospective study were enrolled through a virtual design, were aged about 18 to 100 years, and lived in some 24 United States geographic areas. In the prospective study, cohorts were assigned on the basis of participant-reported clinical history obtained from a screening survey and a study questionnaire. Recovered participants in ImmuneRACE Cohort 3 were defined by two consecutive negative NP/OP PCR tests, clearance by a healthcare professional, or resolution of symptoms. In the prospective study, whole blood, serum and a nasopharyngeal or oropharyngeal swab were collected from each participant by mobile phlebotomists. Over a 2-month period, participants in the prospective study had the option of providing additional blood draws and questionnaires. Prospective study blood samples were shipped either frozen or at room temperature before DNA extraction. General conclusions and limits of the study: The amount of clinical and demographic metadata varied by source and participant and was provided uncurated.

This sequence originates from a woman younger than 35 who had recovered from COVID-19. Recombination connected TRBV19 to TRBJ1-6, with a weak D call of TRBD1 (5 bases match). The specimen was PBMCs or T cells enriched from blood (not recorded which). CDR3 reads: CASSTYRTTNSPLHF. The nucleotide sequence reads TGTGCCAGTAGTACTTACAGGACGACTAATTCACCCCTCCACTTT. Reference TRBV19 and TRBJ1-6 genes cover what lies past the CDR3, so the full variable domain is DGGITQSPKYLFRKEGQNVTLSCEQNLNHDAMYWYRQDPGQGLRLIYYSQIVNDFQKGDIAEGYSVSREKKESFPLTVTSAQKNPTAFYLCASSTYRTTNSPLHFGNGTRLTVT.